Listed below are T cell receptor beta chains from one sample, sequenced in a study of blood T cell repertoires in COVID-19. Generated by immunoSEQ multiplex PCR, the TCRdb table keeps only in-frame clones and is missing some. The sample has 240,000 or so clones, more than 70% seen once. Sequencing was done on a sample of peripheral blood. The receptors were gathered from a woman aged 40 to 50 who had recovered from COVID-19. CDR3s include the opening cysteine and the closing phenylalanine or tryptophan. Fields, in order: clone size, D gene, J gene, V gene, CDR3 DNA, CDR3 protein. D genes are given only for firm matches. Some rows mark clone size as missing; the rest say once, few, many or name a class of expanded clone.

abundance: few
d_gene: NA
j_gene: TRBJ2-2
v_gene: TRBV7-8
CDR3nt: TGTGCCAGCAGCCCAGGGAGGACATTGAACACCGGGGAGCTGTTTTTT
CDR3aa: CASSPGRTLNTGELFF

abundance: NA
d_gene: NA
j_gene: TRBJ1-2
v_gene: TRBV19
CDR3nt: TGTGCCAGTAGCCGTGCGGCTGATGGTAACTATGGCTACACCTTC
CDR3aa: CASSRAADGNYGYTF

abundance: NA
d_gene: NA
j_gene: TRBJ1-1
v_gene: TRBV5-1
CDR3nt: TGCGCCAGCAGCCAAGGGGTAGCTGAAGCTTTCTTT
CDR3aa: CASSQGVAEAFF

abundance: NA
d_gene: TRBD1
j_gene: TRBJ1-5
v_gene: TRBV7-2
CDR3nt: TGTGCCAGCAGCTTAGGGACAGGGATCAATCAGCCCCAGCATTTT
CDR3aa: CASSLGTGINQPQHF

abundance: NA
d_gene: TRBD1
j_gene: TRBJ1-2
v_gene: TRBV2
CDR3nt: TGTGCCAGCAGTGAAGCCCGATTGACAGGGGTGCGGGGCTACACCTTC
CDR3aa: CASSEARLTGVRGYTF

abundance: NA
d_gene: TRBD2
j_gene: TRBJ2-1
v_gene: TRBV4-3
CDR3nt: TGCGCCAGCAGACCCTCCCTAGCGGGAGGCCACGGGGAGCAGTTCTTC
CDR3aa: CASRPSLAGGHGEQFF

abundance: NA
d_gene: NA
j_gene: TRBJ1-2
v_gene: TRBV30
CDR3nt: TGTGCCGCGCTCTTCACAGGGAGCGGCTACACCTTC
CDR3aa: CAALFTGSGYTF

abundance: NA
d_gene: NA
j_gene: TRBJ1-1
v_gene: TRBV27
CDR3nt: TGTGCCAGCAGTTTATATAGGGGAGGCAACACTGAAGCTTTCTTT
CDR3aa: CASSLYRGGNTEAFF

abundance: NA
d_gene: TRBD2
j_gene: TRBJ2-1
v_gene: TRBV25-1
CDR3nt: TGTGCCAGCAAAACTAGCGGAACCTACAATGAGCAGTTCTTC
CDR3aa: CASKTSGTYNEQFF

abundance: few
d_gene: TRBD1
j_gene: TRBJ1-2
v_gene: TRBV5-6
CDR3nt: TGTGCCAGCAGCATTGTCTTCAGGGGGAACTATGGCTACACCTTC
CDR3aa: CASSIVFRGNYGYTF

abundance: NA
d_gene: TRBD1
j_gene: TRBJ1-1
v_gene: TRBV18
CDR3nt: TGTGCCAGCTCACCCAAGGCAGGGGGGACCACTGAAGCTTTCTTT
CDR3aa: CASSPKAGGTTEAFF

abundance: NA
d_gene: TRBD1
j_gene: TRBJ1-2
v_gene: TRBV7-2
CDR3nt: TGTGCCAGCAGACGAACAACCGGGACAGGGGTATTGGGCTACACCTTC
CDR3aa: CASRRTTGTGVLGYTF

abundance: NA
d_gene: NA
j_gene: TRBJ1-1
v_gene: TRBV3-1/TRBV3-2
CDR3nt: TGTGCCAGCAGCCAAGCCGGGGGGCTGGGGCACACTGAAGCTTTCTTT
CDR3aa: CASSQAGGLGHTEAFF

abundance: NA
d_gene: NA
j_gene: TRBJ2-2
v_gene: TRBV7-7
CDR3nt: TGTGCTAGCAGACCCGGAGAGACGAACACCGGGGAGCTGTTTTTT
CDR3aa: CASRPGETNTGELFF

abundance: NA
d_gene: TRBD1
j_gene: TRBJ1-1
v_gene: TRBV29-1
CDR3nt: TGCAGCGTTGATCCGGACAGGGGGGGTGAAGCTTTCTTT
CDR3aa: CSVDPDRGGEAFF